This TCR beta chain appears in the sequencing data of a study of T cell responses to AZD1222 COVID-19 vaccine. Study observations and caveats: Among AZD1222 vaccinees, only 5 to 7 were seropositive at baseline.

The data were produced by immunoSEQ multiplex PCR, yet TCRdb's version contains in-frame clones alone and is incomplete. The table includes around 110,000 clones, roughly nine tenths detected once. With regard to this clone: Its antigen is not known.

This CDR3 region has 15 residues. Trimming cost V 6 bases and J 1 base; bases outside gene matches: 7. Germline CDR1 reads MNHEY; CDR2 reads SMNVEV (reference sequence). The source was peripheral blood, collected on day 0 of AZD1222 vaccination. This chain links TRBV27 with TRBJ2-7, with 9 positions matching TRBD1. The clonotype originates from an adult in good health. CDR3 DNA sequence: TGTGCCAGCAGGGGGACAGGGAGGTTTTCCTACGAGCAGTACTTC. This translates into CASRGTGRFSYEQYF.